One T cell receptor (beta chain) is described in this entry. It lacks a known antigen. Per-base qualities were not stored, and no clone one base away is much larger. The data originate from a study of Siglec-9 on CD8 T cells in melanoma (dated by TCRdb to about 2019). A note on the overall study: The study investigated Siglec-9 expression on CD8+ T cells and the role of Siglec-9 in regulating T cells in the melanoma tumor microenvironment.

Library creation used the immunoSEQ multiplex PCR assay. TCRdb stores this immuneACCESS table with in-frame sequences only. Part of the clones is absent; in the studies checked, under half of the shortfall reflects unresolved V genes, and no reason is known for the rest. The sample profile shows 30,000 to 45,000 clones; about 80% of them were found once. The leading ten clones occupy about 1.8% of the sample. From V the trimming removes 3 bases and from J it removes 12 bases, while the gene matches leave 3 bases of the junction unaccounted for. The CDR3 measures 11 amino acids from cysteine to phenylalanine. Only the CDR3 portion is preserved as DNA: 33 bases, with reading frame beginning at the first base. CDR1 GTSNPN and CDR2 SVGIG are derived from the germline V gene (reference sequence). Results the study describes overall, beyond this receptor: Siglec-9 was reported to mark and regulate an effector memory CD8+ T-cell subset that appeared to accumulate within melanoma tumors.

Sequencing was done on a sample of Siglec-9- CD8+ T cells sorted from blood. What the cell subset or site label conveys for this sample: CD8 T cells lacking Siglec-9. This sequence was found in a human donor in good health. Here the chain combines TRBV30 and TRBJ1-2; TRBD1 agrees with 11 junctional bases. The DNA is TGTGCCTGGAGGGACAGGGGGCTCCACACCTTC. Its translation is CAWRDRGLHTF.